This entry lists 31 T cell receptor beta chains sequenced from one sample in a study of blood T cell repertoires in COVID-19. Sequenced by immunoSEQ multiplex PCR; TCRdb stores in-frame clones only, minus some. The sample lists about 180,000 clones, 70% to 85% occurring once. The sample taken for sequencing was PBMCs or T cells enriched from blood (not recorded which). The receptors derive from a woman between 45 and 65 years old who had recovered from COVID-19.

The CDR3 region is CASSQVLQGHGYTF. The CDR3 DNA sequence: TGTGCCAGCAGCCAAGTTTTACAGGGGCATGGCTACACCTTC. V is TRBV3-1 (or the pseudogene TRBV3-2) and J is TRBJ1-2; 7 bases map to TRBD1. Trimming removed 1 base from V and 6 bases from J; junction bases left unmatched: 5. The CDR3 loop spans 14 amino acids. CDR1 is LGHDT, CDR2 YNNKEL, per germline (reference sequence).

V gene TRBV6-5 combines with J gene TRBJ1-1; TRBD1 matches 7 bases. The CDR3 runs 14 residues. Germline V lookup: CDR1 MNHEY, CDR2 SVGAGI. Trimming took 9 bases from V and 0 from J; bases not matched to a gene: 7. This CDR3 is CASGARGLNTEAFF. The CDR3 DNA follows: TGTGCCAGTGGAGCGAGGGGGCTGAACACTGAAGCTTTCTTT.

This chain uses TRBV29-1 with TRBJ2-7; a weak D match, TRBD1 (6 bases). CDR1 and CDR2 from the germline V gene are SQVTM and ANQGSEA. This CDR3 region has 12 residues. The ends were cut back, 6 bases at V and 3 bases at J, with 12 bases in the middle. This chain's CDR3 is CSVGEQGYEQYF. CDR3 DNA: TGCAGCGTAGGTGAACAGGGCTACGAGCAGTACTTC.

The chain links TRBV9 to TRBJ1-4; the D is unclear. Germline lookup yields CDR1 SGDLS and CDR2 YYNGEE. Trimming removed 3 bases from V and 6 bases from J, with 12 bases in between. The CDR3 covers 14 residues. For the CDR3, the DNA is TGTGCCAGCAGCGGGGCACAGACCCATGAAAAACTGTTTTTT. Translation gives CASSGAQTHEKLFF.

The J gene is TRBJ2-7, the V gene TRBV11-2; 9 bases map to TRBD2. V lost 1 base to trimming and J lost 6 bases; unmatched junction nucleotides: 10. Germline V gives CDR1 SGHAT, CDR2 FQNNGV. The CDR3 extends over 16 amino acids. CDR3 bases: TGTGCCAGCAGCTTAGTCCCTAGCGGGGTACTATCCGAGCAGTACTTC. As protein: CASSLVPSGVLSEQYF.

The chain couples TRBV9 to TRBJ1-4; D gene uncertain. Trimming pared 0 bases from V and 3 bases from J, leaving 9 bases between. Germline V gene lookup returns CDR1 SGDLS and CDR2 YYNGEE. This CDR3 spans 15 amino acids. The CDR3 DNA sequence: TGTGCCAGCAGCGTAGGTACAGCACCTAATGAAAAACTGTTTTTT. Translation: CASSVGTAPNEKLFF.

This clone was observed once. The chain carries TRBV6-2 or TRBV6-3 and TRBJ1-5, with a possible D match to TRBD1 (6 bases). This CDR3 is built from 15 residues. Germline loops: CDR1 MNHEY, CDR2 SVGEGT. V dropped 5 bases and J dropped 5 bases, with 16 bases sitting between them. As DNA, the CDR3 is TGTGCCAGCAGTCCCGACAGGTTGTCCTATCAGCCCCAGCATTTT. Encoded protein: CASSPDRLSYQPQHF.

At least ten counts were recorded for this clone. This rearrangement joins TRBV18 to TRBJ2-3, with 8 nucleotides matching TRBD2. Germline V gene data show CDR1 as KGHSH and CDR2 as LQKENI. With V trimmed by 0 bases and J by 0 bases, 2 bases remained unmatched. There are 16 residues in the CDR3. CDR3 sequence reads: CASSPPTSASTDTQYF. The DNA for the CDR3 is TGTGCCAGCTCACCACCGACTAGCGCTAGCACAGATACGCAGTATTTT.

A single count supports this clone. The chain is built from TRBV6-5 and TRBJ2-1; 7 bases are a match to TRBD2. The CDR3 has 14 residues. J gave up 6 bases and V 0 bases, and 2 bases lay outside the gene matches. Germline V CDR1 and CDR2: MNHEY, SVGAGI. DNA of the CDR3: TGTGCCAGCAGTTACTCCGGGACTATCAATGAGCAGTTCTTC. This encodes CASSYSGTINEQFF.

The rearrangement uses TRBV5-1 and TRBJ2-1; 9 bases are shared with TRBD2. V was pared by 5 bases and J by 5 bases, with 8 bases of the junction left unmatched. This CDR3 has 15 residues. Germline V gene lookup returns CDR1 SGHRS and CDR2 YFSETQ. CDR3: CASSGGLAGNNEQFF. The CDR3 DNA reads as TGCGCCAGCAGTGGGGGGCTAGCGGGAAACAATGAGCAGTTCTTC.

This chain joins TRBV3-1 (or the pseudogene TRBV3-2) and TRBJ2-7, with D tentatively TRBD2 (5 bases). Deletions cut 2 bases from V and 3 bases from J, with 23 bases between. Germline V gives CDR1 LGHDT, CDR2 YNNKEL (reference sequence). The CDR3 runs 18 residues. In DNA, the CDR3 is TGTGCCAGCAGCCAACCAACGACCGGGGAACGTCCCATCTACGAGCAGTACTTC. Its protein product is CASSQPTTGERPIYEQYF.

This clone was seen more than once but under ten times. The chain couples TRBV29-1 to TRBJ2-1; 8 positions agree with TRBD2. The ends lost 3 bases at V and 0 bases at J; junction bases unmatched: 10. This CDR3 contains 17 residues. Germline loops: CDR1 SQVTM, CDR2 ANQGSEA. This CDR3 reads CSVEPWEAGGSYNEQFF. CDR3 nucleotide sequence: TGCAGCGTTGAGCCCTGGGAGGCGGGAGGCTCCTACAATGAGCAGTTCTTC.

This chain joins TRBV2 and TRBJ2-7; 7 bases fit TRBD1. The CDR3 spans 14 residues. After removal of 5 bases from V and 1 base from J, the junction contained 5 bases not matched to a gene. Looked up from germline, CDR1 is SNHLY and CDR2 is FYNNEI. CDR3 bases: TGTGCCAGCAGTAAGGGACAGAGTTCCTACGAGCAGTACTTC. Residues: CASSKGQSSYEQYF. Based on the CDR3 plus reference TRBV2 and TRBJ2-7, the full variable domain is EPEVTQTPSHQVTQMGQEVILRCVPISNHLYFYWYRQILGQKVEFLVSFYNNEISEKSEIFDDQFSVERPDGSNFTLKIRSTKLEDSAMYFCASSKGQSSYEQYFGPGTRLTVT.

The rearrangement links TRBV19 to TRBJ1-2, with 10 nucleotides matching TRBD1. The V segment lost 4 bases and the J segment 2 bases; nucleotides outside the gene matches: 10. Germline V CDR1 and CDR2: LNHDA, SQIVND (reference sequence). The CDR3 sequence is 17 residues long. The CDR3 region has the DNA TGTGCCAGTAGTAGAGTACCGGGACAGGGGTCCAACTATGGCTACACCTTC. Translating gives CASSRVPGQGSNYGYTF. The complete variable domain, with remaining parts taken from reference TRBV19 and TRBJ1-2, reads DGGITQSPKYLFRKEGQNVTLSCEQNLNHDAMYWYRQDPGQGLRLIYYSQIVNDFQKGDIAEGYSVSREKKESFPLTVTSAQKNPTAFYLCASSRVPGQGSNYGYTFGSGTRLTVV.

The chain carries TRBV6-5 and TRBJ2-2; TRBD2 aligns across 7 bases. After removal of 1 base from V and 6 bases from J, the junction contained 8 bases not matched to a gene. The CDR3 spans 16 residues. The germline V gene has CDR1 MNHEY and CDR2 SVGAGI. The CDR3 coding sequence is TGTGCCAGCAGTTACTTGGGGACTACTAGGCCCGGGGAGCTGTTTTTT. Protein: CASSYLGTTRPGELFF.

The genes are TRBV28 and TRBJ1-2; 10 bases are a match to TRBD1. Germline CDR1 and CDR2: MDHEN and SYDVKM. The CDR3 runs 15 residues. The V gene end was trimmed by 5 bases and the J gene end by 8 bases; junction bases not matched to a gene: 11. The CDR3 DNA reads TGTGCCAGCAGTATACGGACAGGGGGAATAGTAGGCTACACCTTC. Protein: CASSIRTGGIVGYTF.

The J gene is TRBJ2-7, the V gene TRBV9; 7 bases match TRBD1. This CDR3 has 14 amino acids. In germline, CDR1 is SGDLS, CDR2 YYNGEE. The trim removed 4 bases at V and 4 bases at J, leaving 8 bases unmatched. CDR3 in DNA: TGTGCCAGCAGCCCCGGACAGGAGACTTACGAGCAGTACTTC. It specifies CASSPGQETYEQYF.

This clone was recorded once. The CDR3 loop reads CASSPRTGSATNEKLFF. The CDR3 nucleotides are TGTGCCAGCAGCCCTAGGACAGGGTCTGCAACTAATGAAAAACTGTTTTTT. The V and J genes are TRBV6-2 or TRBV6-3 and TRBJ1-4; 8 bases are a match to TRBD1. The CDR3 spans 17 residues. From germline, CDR1 is MNHEY and CDR2 SVGEGT. Losses at the gene ends were 6 bases for V and 0 bases for J; bases not matched to a gene: 9.

This chain links TRBV5-4 with TRBJ2-3; the match to TRBD1 covers 10 bases. The CDR3 runs to 15 residues. Per the germline V gene, CDR1 is SGHNT and CDR2 is YYREEE (reference sequence). Losses at the gene ends were 1 base for V and 7 bases for J; bases not matched to a gene: 6. As DNA, the CDR3 is TGTGCCAGCAGCTTGCGGGACAGGGGTGGAAATACGCAGTATTTT. Translating it yields CASSLRDRGGNTQYF.

The chain uses TRBV29-1 and TRBJ1-5; a weak D match, TRBD1 (6 bases). The CDR3 is 13 amino acids. Germline assignment: CDR1 SQVTM and CDR2 ANQGSEA. Trimming cost V 6 bases and J 3 bases, with 12 bases left between them. CDR3 coding DNA: TGCAGCGTACAGGGTTATGACAATCAGCCCCAGCATTTT. Its protein is CSVQGYDNQPQHF.

V is TRBV28 and J is TRBJ1-2; no reliable D call. The germline CDR1 and CDR2 sequences are MDHEN and SYDVKM. This CDR3 has 12 residues. V dropped 6 bases and J dropped 4 bases, with 9 bases sitting between them. The CDR3 sequence: CASRSGSYGYTF. CDR3 bases: TGTGCCAGCAGATCTGGCTCCTATGGCTACACCTTC.

The genes are TRBV7-9 and TRBJ1-1; 8 bases are a match to TRBD1. This CDR3 comprises 15 residues. Germline assignment: CDR1 SEHNR and CDR2 FQNEAQ (reference sequence). V lost 4 bases and J lost 5; bases outside the gene matches: 9. Here the CDR3 DNA reads TGTGCCAGCAGCTCCCCCCAGGGGGCGAGGACTGAAGCTTTCTTT. It yields the protein CASSSPQGARTEAFF.

This sequence joins TRBV20-1 and TRBJ2-1; TRBD2 is a possible D gene (5 bases). V was pared by 3 bases and J by 5 bases, with 5 bases between. The germline V gene encodes CDR1 DFQATT and CDR2 SNEGSKA (reference sequence). This CDR3 comprises 11 residues. The CDR3 nucleotides are TGCAGTGCTAGCGGGGACAATGAGCAGTTCTTC. It codes for CSASGDNEQFF.

This chain links TRBV11-2 with TRBJ1-1; D is possibly TRBD1 (5 bases). Germline CDR1 is SGHAT and CDR2 is FQNNGV. V was clipped by 5 bases and J by 0 bases, with 16 bases between them. CDR3 length: 16 residues. CDR3 sequence reads: CASSPWGDFMNTEAFF. In DNA, the CDR3 is TGTGCCAGCAGCCCCTGGGGGGATTTCATGAACACTGAAGCTTTCTTT.

The chain links TRBV11-3 to TRBJ2-1; TRBD2 agrees at 7 bases. Per germline, CDR1 SGHNT and CDR2 YENEEA. The CDR3 spans 15 residues. Losses at the gene ends were 5 bases for V and 3 bases for J; bases not matched to a gene: 7. The CDR3 nucleotides are TGTGCCAGCAGCCGGAGGGCGGGGGACTACAATGAGCAGTTCTTC. Translation: CASSRRAGDYNEQFF.

The chain joins TRBV7-2 to TRBJ2-3; 10 bases match TRBD1. This CDR3 contains 15 residues. Trimming cost V 2 bases and J 5 bases; bases outside gene matches: 4. The germline gives CDR1 SGHTA, CDR2 FQGNSA. The CDR3 loop reads CASSLRQGAQDTQYF. The CDR3, as DNA: TGTGCCAGCAGCTTACGACAGGGGGCGCAAGATACGCAGTATTTT.

This clone was seen only a few times. The rearrangement links TRBV6-5 to TRBJ2-1; the match to TRBD2 covers 11 bases. J lost 3 bases, V lost 5 bases, and 3 bases had no gene match. The CDR3 is made up of 15 amino acids. The V gene's germline CDR1 is MNHEY and CDR2 SVGAGI. As DNA, the CDR3 is TGTGCCAGCAGTCCCGGGACTAGCGGCTACAATGAGCAGTTCTTC. Translating gives CASSPGTSGYNEQFF.

The rearrangement links TRBV19 to TRBJ2-1, with a possible D match to TRBD2 (5 bases). V was cut by 4 bases and J by 4 bases, with 20 bases left in between. CDR1 and CDR2 from the germline V gene are LNHDA and SQIVND (reference sequence). The CDR3 covers 17 residues. CDR3 region: CASSTVGKGRGYNEQFF. The CDR3 DNA is TGTGCCAGTAGTACCGTTGGGAAGGGAAGAGGGTACAATGAGCAGTTCTTC.

This clone was seen a handful of times. The chain carries TRBV6-5 and TRBJ2-4; 8 bases map to TRBD2. The J segment lost 6 bases and the V segment lost 4 bases, leaving 11 bases of the junction unmatched. This CDR3 has 16 amino acids. Germline CDR1 and CDR2: MNHEY and SVGAGI. The CDR3 nucleotides read TGTGCCAGCAGTTCCCGACGGGACGGGAGGGGAAACATTCAGTACTTC. This translates into CASSSRRDGRGNIQYF.

This clone was detected a few times. The gene calls are TRBV10-3 and TRBJ1-5; the D is unclear. The CDR3 has 12 amino acids. The germline V and J ends were trimmed by 3 bases and 6 bases, with 6 bases remaining between them. From germline, CDR1 is ENHRY and CDR2 SYGVKD. CDR3 sequence reads: CAISDGGQPQHF. The CDR3 DNA sequence: TGTGCCATCAGTGACGGAGGTCAGCCCCAGCATTTT.

This chain uses TRBV28 with TRBJ2-4; D is unclear. This CDR3 is built from 12 residues. With 8 bases removed from V and 0 bases from J, the gap between germline ends came to 5 bases. Germline V lookup: CDR1 MDHEN, CDR2 SYDVKM. The DNA of the CDR3 is TGTGCCAGCTCCCTAGCCAAAAACATTCAGTACTTC. It translates to CASSLAKNIQYF.